This T cell receptor (beta chain) was profiled in a study of identical twins. TCRdb re-called the 5' RACE reads through MiXCR, storing one row per CDR3 protein. Among some 900,000 distinct CDR3 sequences listed, 10% to 15% were seen once. Germline-derived CDR1 and CDR2 are DFQATT and SNEGSKA (reference sequence). This CDR3 has 14 residues. Germline trimming cut 6 bases from V and 7 bases from J; bases unmatched to any gene: 12. The sample holds many counts of this clonotype. These data also featured in a second study, about yellow fever vaccine responses in identical twins.

The origin of this receptor is a woman under 30 in good health. Sequenced sample: PBMCs. The chain combines TRBV20-1 with TRBJ2-7, with TRBD1 matching 10 bases. For the CDR3, the DNA is TGCAGTGCCAGTACCGGGACAGGGGTTTGGGAGCAGTACTTC. It yields the protein CSASTGTGVWEQYF.